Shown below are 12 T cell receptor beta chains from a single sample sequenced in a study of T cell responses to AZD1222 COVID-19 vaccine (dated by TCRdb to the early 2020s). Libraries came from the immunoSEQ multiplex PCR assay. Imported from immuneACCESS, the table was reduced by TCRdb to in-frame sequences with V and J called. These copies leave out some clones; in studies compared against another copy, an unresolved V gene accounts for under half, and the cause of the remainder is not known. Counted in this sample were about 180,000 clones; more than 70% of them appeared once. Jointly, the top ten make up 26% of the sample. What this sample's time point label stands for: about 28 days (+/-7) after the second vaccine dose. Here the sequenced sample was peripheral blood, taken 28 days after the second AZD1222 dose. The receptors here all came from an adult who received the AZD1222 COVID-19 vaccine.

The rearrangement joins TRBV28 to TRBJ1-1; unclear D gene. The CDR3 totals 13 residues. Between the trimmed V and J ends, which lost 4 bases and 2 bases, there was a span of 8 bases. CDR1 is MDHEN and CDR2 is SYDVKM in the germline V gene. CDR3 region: CASSSGSNTEAFF. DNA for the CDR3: TGTGCCAGCAGTTCGGGATCCAACACTGAAGCTTTCTTT. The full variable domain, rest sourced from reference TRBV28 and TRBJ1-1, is DVKVTQSSRYLVKRTGEKVFLECVQDMDHENMFWYRQDPGLGLRLIYFSYDVKMKEKGDIPEGYSVSREKKERFSLILESASTNQTSMYLCASSSGSNTEAFFGQGTRLTVV.

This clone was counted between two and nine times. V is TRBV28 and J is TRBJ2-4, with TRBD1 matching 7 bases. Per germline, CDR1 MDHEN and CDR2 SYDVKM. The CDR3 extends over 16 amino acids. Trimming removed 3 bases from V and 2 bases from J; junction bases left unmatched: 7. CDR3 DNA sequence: TGTGCCAGCAGTTTTCCCGGGACAGAAACCAAAAACATTCAGTACTTC. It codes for CASSFPGTETKNIQYF.

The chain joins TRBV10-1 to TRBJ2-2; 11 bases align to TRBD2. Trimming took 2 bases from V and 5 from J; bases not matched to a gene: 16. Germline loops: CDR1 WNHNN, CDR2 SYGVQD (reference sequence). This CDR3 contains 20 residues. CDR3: CASSEKVVSGPSGGTGELFF. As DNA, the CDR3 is TGCGCCAGCAGTGAGAAAGTGGTTAGTGGGCCTAGCGGGGGGACCGGGGAGCTGTTTTTT.

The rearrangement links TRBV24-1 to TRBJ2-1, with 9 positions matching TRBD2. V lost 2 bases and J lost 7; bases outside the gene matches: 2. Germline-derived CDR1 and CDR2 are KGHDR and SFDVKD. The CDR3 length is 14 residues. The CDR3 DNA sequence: TGTGCCACCAGTGATTCTGGACTAGCGAATGAGCAGTTCTTC. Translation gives CATSDSGLANEQFF.

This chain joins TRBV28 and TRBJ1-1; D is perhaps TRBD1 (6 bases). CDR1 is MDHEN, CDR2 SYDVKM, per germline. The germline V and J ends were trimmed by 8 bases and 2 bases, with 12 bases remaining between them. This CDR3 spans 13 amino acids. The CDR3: CASVRGYNTEAFF. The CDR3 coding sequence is TGTGCCAGCGTCAGGGGTTACAACACTGAAGCTTTCTTT.

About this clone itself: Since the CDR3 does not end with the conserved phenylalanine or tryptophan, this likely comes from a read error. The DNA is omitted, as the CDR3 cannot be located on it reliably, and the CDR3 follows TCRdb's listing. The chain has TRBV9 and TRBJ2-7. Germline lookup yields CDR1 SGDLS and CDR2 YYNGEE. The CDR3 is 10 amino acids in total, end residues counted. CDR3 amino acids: CASSEPGRGL.

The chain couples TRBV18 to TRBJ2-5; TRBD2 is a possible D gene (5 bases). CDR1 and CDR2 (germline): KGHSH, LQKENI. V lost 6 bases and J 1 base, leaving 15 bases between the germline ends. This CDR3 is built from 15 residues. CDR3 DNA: TGTGCCAGCTCCCTAACGGGATCTTCCCAAGAGACCCAGTACTTC. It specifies CASSLTGSSQETQYF.

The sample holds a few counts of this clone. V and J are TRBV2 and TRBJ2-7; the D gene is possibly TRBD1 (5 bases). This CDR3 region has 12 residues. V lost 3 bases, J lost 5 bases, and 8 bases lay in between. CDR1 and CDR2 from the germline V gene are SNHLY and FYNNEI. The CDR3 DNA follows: TGTGCCAGCAGTGACAGGGTCCACGAGCAGTACTTC. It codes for CASSDRVHEQYF.

The CDR3 nucleotides are TGTGCCAGTAGTATTGCGGCGGGAGGCTACGAGCAGTACTTC. It specifies CASSIAAGGYEQYF. The J gene is TRBJ2-7, the V gene TRBV19; 8 bases are a match to TRBD2. This CDR3 spans 14 amino acids. Losses at the gene ends were 3 bases for V and 3 bases for J; bases not matched to a gene: 4. Germline V gene lookup returns CDR1 LNHDA and CDR2 SQIVND (reference sequence).

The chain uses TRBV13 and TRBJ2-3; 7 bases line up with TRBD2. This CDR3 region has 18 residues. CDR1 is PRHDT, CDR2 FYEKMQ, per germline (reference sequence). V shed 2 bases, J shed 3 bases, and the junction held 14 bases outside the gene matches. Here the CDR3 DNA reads TGTGCCAGCAGCTTACGGGGTTGGGCGGGAGTTAGGACAGATACGCAGTATTTT. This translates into CASSLRGWAGVRTDTQYF.

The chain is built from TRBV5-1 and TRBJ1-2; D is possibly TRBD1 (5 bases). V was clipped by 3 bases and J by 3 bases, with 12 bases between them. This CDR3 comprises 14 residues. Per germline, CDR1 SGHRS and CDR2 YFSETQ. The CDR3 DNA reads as TGCGCCAGCAGCTCCGGCGGAGGGGACTATGGCTACACCTTC. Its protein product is CASSSGGGDYGYTF.

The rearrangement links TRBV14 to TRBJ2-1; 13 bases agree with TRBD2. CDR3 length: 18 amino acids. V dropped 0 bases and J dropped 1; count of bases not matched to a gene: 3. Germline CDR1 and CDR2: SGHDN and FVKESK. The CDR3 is CASSQDRTSGSSYNEQFF. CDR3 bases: TGTGCCAGCAGCCAAGATCGGACTAGCGGGAGTTCCTACAATGAGCAGTTCTTC.